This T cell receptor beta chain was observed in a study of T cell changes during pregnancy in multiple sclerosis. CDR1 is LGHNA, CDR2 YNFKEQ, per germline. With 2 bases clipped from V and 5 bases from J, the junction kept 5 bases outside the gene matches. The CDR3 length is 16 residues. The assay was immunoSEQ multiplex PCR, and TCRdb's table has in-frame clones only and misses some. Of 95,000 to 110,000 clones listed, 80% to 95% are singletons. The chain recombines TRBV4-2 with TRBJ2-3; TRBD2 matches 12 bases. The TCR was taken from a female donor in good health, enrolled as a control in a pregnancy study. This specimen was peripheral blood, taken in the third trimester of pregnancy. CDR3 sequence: CASSQTASGGGDTQYF. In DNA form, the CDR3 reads TGTGCCAGCAGCCAAACCGCTAGCGGGGGGGGAGATACGCAGTATTTT.